These T cell receptor beta chains were read from a single sample in a study of response to subunit inactivated influenza vaccine. TCRdb independently ran MiXCR on the RT-PCR reads; one entry per CDR3 protein. The sample contains hundreds of thousands of distinct CDR3 sequences, around 14% of which appear only once. The sequences come from PBMCs from blood, collected less than 13 days after vaccination. The receptors derive from a middle-aged man who received an inactivated influenza vaccine. Each CDR3 is given with its conserved first and last residue. The D gene is left open where the match is weak. A clone size is listed for some rows: how often the clone was seen (once, few, many), or a class if it is expanded.

J gene | clone size | V gene | CDR3 length | D gene | CDR3 DNA | CDR3 protein
TRBJ2-5 | . | TRBV7-2 | 12 | . | TGTGCCAGCACCAACCCCTCCGAGACCCAGTACTTC | CASTNPSETQYF
TRBJ2-7 | many | TRBV20-1 | 16 | TRBD1 | TGCAGTGCTAGAGATCTTCGGACAGGGCCTAACTACGAGCAGTACTTC | CSARDLRTGPNYEQYF
TRBJ2-4 | few | TRBV27 | 14 | . | TGTGCCAGCAGTTTATCTCCGAACTTAAACATTCAGTACTTC | CASSLSPNLNIQYF
TRBJ2-7 | few | TRBV6-5 | 14 | . | TGTGCCAGCAGTTATTTCGCGGGGTTCTACGAGCAGTACTTC | CASSYFAGFYEQYF
TRBJ2-5 | . | TRBV7-9 | 14 | . | TGTGCCAGCAGCCACCGCTCCCTGGGGGAGACCCAGTACTTC | CASSHRSLGETQYF
TRBJ2-5 | . | TRBV27 | 15 | TRBD1 | TGTGCCAGCAGTCCTCAACAGGGGGCCCAAGAGACCCAGTACTTC | CASSPQQGAQETQYF
TRBJ2-5 | few | TRBV7-9 | 12 | TRBD1 | TGTGCCAGCGGACAGGAGCAAGAGACCCAGTACTTC | CASGQEQETQYF
TRBJ2-3 | once | TRBV29-1 | 13 | . | TGCAGCGTGGACGGCGAGGGCACAGATACGCAGTATTTT | CSVDGEGTDTQYF
TRBJ2-2 | . | TRBV4-1 | 17 | TRBD2 | TGCGCCAGCACCACCAGACTAGCGGGGGGACGAACCGGGGAGCTGTTTTTT | CASTTRLAGGRTGELFF
TRBJ2-3 | many | TRBV12-3/TRBV12-4 | 13 | . | TGTGCCAGCAGTCCTGGGGGGTCAGATACGCAGTATTTT | CASSPGGSDTQYF
TRBJ2-1 | . | TRBV6-1 | 13 | TRBD1 | TGTGCCAGCAGGGGGACAGGGTCGAATGAGCAGTTCTTC | CASRGTGSNEQFF
TRBJ2-1 | . | TRBV7-9 | 16 | . | TGTGCCAGCAGCTTAATGTGGACGTTCGGAAGGGATGAGCAGTTCTTC | CASSLMWTFGRDEQFF
TRBJ1-1 | few | TRBV5-4 | 15 | TRBD1 | TGTGCCAGCAGCTTGGGGGGGACAGGGGGCACTGAAGCTTTCTTT | CASSLGGTGGTEAFF
TRBJ1-1 | . | TRBV6-5 | 14 | . | TGTGCCAGCAGGTACGGGGGGATGAACACTGAAGCTTTCTTT | CASRYGGMNTEAFF
TRBJ2-7 | . | TRBV20-1 | 15 | TRBD2 | TGCAGTGCTAGAGATCCGCTAGCGGGAGGCTACGAGCAGTACTTC | CSARDPLAGGYEQYF
TRBJ2-1 | many | TRBV12-3/TRBV12-4 | 13 | . | TGTGCCAGCAGAACTCGGGAGTACAATGAGCAGTTCTTC | CASRTREYNEQFF
TRBJ2-1 | few | TRBV20-1 | 16 | TRBD2 | TGCAGTGCTAGGGCTAGCGGGAGCATTCGGGGCAATGAGCAGTTCTTC | CSARASGSIRGNEQFF
TRBJ2-2 | . | TRBV7-6 | 15 | . | TGTGCCAGCAGCTTTCGGGCAGGGCTACCCGGGGAGCTGTTTTTT | CASSFRAGLPGELFF
TRBJ2-3 | . | TRBV29-1 | 15 | TRBD2 | TGCAGCGTTGGAGCCCTAGCGGGGGGCGCAGATACGCAGTATTTT | CSVGALAGGADTQYF
TRBJ2-7 | . | TRBV6-5 | 16 | TRBD1 | TGTGCCAGCAGTTACAGTGGGACAGCTATCTCCTACGAGCAGTACTTC | CASSYSGTAISYEQYF
TRBJ2-5 | . | TRBV7-9 | 13 | . | TGTGCCAGCAATCGGCCCGCACAAGAGACCCAGTACTTC | CASNRPAQETQYF
TRBJ2-7 | few | TRBV7-2 | 16 | TRBD2 | TGTGCCAGCAGCCACGCTCCACTAGCGGGGTTCCTCGAGCAGTACTTC | CASSHAPLAGFLEQYF
TRBJ1-5 | few | TRBV7-2 | 14 | . | TGTGCCAGCAGCTCCGGGGTTAGCAATCAGCCCCAGCATTTT | CASSSGVSNQPQHF
TRBJ2-1 | . | TRBV30 | 13 | . | TGTGCCTGGAGTTGGGCGGGTGGAAATGAGCAGTTCTTC | CAWSWAGGNEQFF
TRBJ2-7 | many | TRBV15 | 13 | . | TGTGCCACCAGCAGAGATCATGGGTACAAGCAGTACTTC | CATSRDHGYKQYF
TRBJ2-7 | . | TRBV10-2 | 17 | TRBD2 | TGCGCCAGCAGTGTGACTAGCGGGGGTAGTACGATCTACGAGCAGTACTTC | CASSVTSGGSTIYEQYF
TRBJ1-6 | few | TRBV14 | 17 | TRBD1 | TGTGCCAGCAGCCAAGATGGAGTTCGGACAGGGGTTTCACCCCTCCACTTT | CASSQDGVRTGVSPLHF
TRBJ1-6 | few | TRBV12-3/TRBV12-4 | 15 | . | TGTGCCAGCAGTTTGTCTGGGGGGCCTAATTCACCCCTCCACTTT | CASSLSGGPNSPLHF
TRBJ1-4 | . | TRBV4-1 | 13 | . | TGCGCCAGCAGCCAAGTTATCCGGGAAAAACTGTTTTTT | CASSQVIREKLFF
TRBJ1-5 | . | TRBV5-1 | 15 | . | TGCGCCAGCAGCTTGGTGGGGGACACAAATCAGCCCCAGCATTTT | CASSLVGDTNQPQHF
TRBJ2-1 | . | TRBV4-2 | 16 | . | TGTGCCAGCAGCCAAGTCGCTGACCTCTCCTACAATGAGCAGTTCTTC | CASSQVADLSYNEQFF
TRBJ2-2 | few | TRBV27 | 13 | . | TGTGCCAGCAGACTAATGAACACCGGGGAGCTGTTTTTT | CASRLMNTGELFF
TRBJ2-7 | few | TRBV14 | 14 | . | TGTGCCAGCAGCGAACAGGGTTTTATCTACGAGCAGTACTTC | CASSEQGFIYEQYF
TRBJ2-5 | . | TRBV10-3 | 15 | . | TGTGCCATCAGTGAGTCGAAGGCTCCAGGAGAGACCCAGTACTTC | CAISESKAPGETQYF
TRBJ2-1 | few | TRBV10-1 | 14 | . | TGCGCCAGCAGTGAGTCCAGCCCTAACAATGAGCAGTTCTTC | CASSESSPNNEQFF
TRBJ1-2 | few | TRBV18 | 18 | . | TGTGCCAGCTCACCAGTATCTAGGGTGCTGGGGGACTTCAATGGCTACACCTTC | CASSPVSRVLGDFNGYTF
TRBJ2-3 | few | TRBV7-9 | 15 | . | TGTGCCAGCAGCTTGACAGGTCATACCCCAGATACGCAGTATTTT | CASSLTGHTPDTQYF
TRBJ2-3 | few | TRBV12-3/TRBV12-4 | 15 | . | TGTGCCAGCACGCCGCCCGGGGGGCGAACAGATACGCAGTATTTT | CASTPPGGRTDTQYF
TRBJ1-2 | . | TRBV19 | 12 | TRBD1 | TGTGCTCGGACAGGGCATTGGTATGGCTACACCTTC | CARTGHWYGYTF
TRBJ2-7 | . | TRBV4-3 | 15 | . | TGCGCCAGCAGCCAAACTCGGGACAACCGCCTCGGGCAGTACTTC | CASSQTRDNRLGQYF
TRBJ2-5 | few | TRBV5-1 | 14 | . | TGCGCCAGCAGCGCCGGAAAGGCCGGTGAGACCCAGTACTTC | CASSAGKAGETQYF
TRBJ1-6 | many | TRBV27 | 15 | . | TGTGCCAGCAGTTTCCTGGGGGATCACAATTCACCCCTCCACTTT | CASSFLGDHNSPLHF
TRBJ1-4 | few | TRBV10-3 | 13 | . | TGTGCCATCAGTGAGTCGGGGAAAGAAAAACTGTTTTTT | CAISESGKEKLFF
TRBJ2-1 | few | TRBV18 | 17 | TRBD2 | TGTGCCAGCTCACCTCCTCAGCGGGGGCTATCCTACAATGAGCAGTTCTTC | CASSPPQRGLSYNEQFF
TRBJ1-4 | few | TRBV14 | 14 | . | TGTGCCAGCAGCCAAGCCGGGGACAATGAAAAACTGTTTTTT | CASSQAGDNEKLFF
TRBJ2-3 | . | TRBV4-3 | 16 | TRBD1 | TGCGCCAGCAGCCAAAGTGGACAGGCTAGCACAGATACGCAGTATTTT | CASSQSGQASTDTQYF
TRBJ2-1 | . | TRBV4-2 | 18 | . | TGTGCCAGCAGCCAGTCTCCCGCCTGGGAGAGGGTTCTCAATGAGCAGTTCTTC | CASSQSPAWERVLNEQFF
TRBJ2-2 | . | TRBV6-2/TRBV6-3 | 14 | . | TGTGCCAGCACCTACTACCGGGGTGCCGGGGAGCTGTTTTTT | CASTYYRGAGELFF
TRBJ1-6 | few | TRBV6-4 | 14 | TRBD1 | TGTGCCAGTCGGACAGGGGGCGGTAATTCACCCCTCCACTTT | CASRTGGGNSPLHF
TRBJ1-5 | few | TRBV19 | 12 | . | TGTGCCAGTAGAGGTGGAAATCAGCCCCAGCATTTT | CASRGGNQPQHF
TRBJ2-3 | many | TRBV29-1 | 13 | . | TGCAGCGTTGAAAGGGAAGCAGCAGATACGCAGTATTTT | CSVEREAADTQYF
TRBJ2-3 | . | TRBV15 | 16 | TRBD2 | TGTGCCACCAGCAGAGATAGGCGGGGGAGCACAGATACGCAGTATTTT | CATSRDRRGSTDTQYF
TRBJ2-5 | few | TRBV6-1 | 15 | . | TGTGCCAGAGACTTCGGGGTTCCGGACCAAGAGACCCAGTACTTC | CARDFGVPDQETQYF
TRBJ1-5 | . | TRBV20-1 | 15 | TRBD1 | TGCAGTGCTTACTCTGCGGACAGGGCAGATCAGCCCCAGCATTTT | CSAYSADRADQPQHF
TRBJ2-1 | . | TRBV11-1 | 18 | TRBD1 | TGTGCCAGCAGCTCGACTGATAGGGGGCGGAGCTCCTACAATGAGCAGTTCTTC | CASSSTDRGRSSYNEQFF
TRBJ2-1 | few | TRBV4-3 | 17 | . | TGCGCCAGCAGCCAAAATCGGGGGGCTGTTAGCTACAATGAGCAGTTCTTC | CASSQNRGAVSYNEQFF
TRBJ2-1 | . | TRBV5-5 | 16 | TRBD2 | TGTGCCAGCAGGGCGCCCGGGGGGGATTACTACAATGAGCAGTTCTTC | CASRAPGGDYYNEQFF